A selection of T cell receptor beta chains follows, all from one sample in a study of PD-L1 blockade in urothelial cancer. Here immunoSEQ multiplex PCR was the method, and the copy in TCRdb shows in-frame clones only, minus some. The sample lists about 29,000 clones; about 87% were seen once. This specimen was PBMCs, taken around atezolizumab (anti-PD-L1) treatment. Receptors were obtained from a man over 45 with urothelial cancer. The CDR3 runs from the conserved cysteine through the conserved F or W. Fields, in order: J gene, V gene, CDR3 protein.

TRBJ2-3	TRBV18	CASSPLGPGLAGGRDTQYF
TRBJ2-7	TRBV28	CASSSSYTEQYF
TRBJ2-7	TRBV5-4	CASSLTSDYEQYF
TRBJ2-7	TRBV29-1	CSVAGTGSYEQYF
TRBJ2-5	TRBV6-6	CASMLTPIQETQYF
TRBJ2-5	TRBV30	CAWSAVAGLGETQYF
TRBJ2-2	TRBV5-1	CASSLRGAANTGELFF
TRBJ2-1	TRBV7-9	CASSFRGFGEQFF
TRBJ2-5	TRBV9	CASSVAGTQETQYF
TRBJ2-5	TRBV4-1	CASSQANQGAGETQYF
TRBJ2-7	TRBV7-4	CASSFRTSGDYEQYF
TRBJ1-3	TRBV11-2	CASSASGTQPGNTIYF
TRBJ2-7	TRBV28	CASSRGRRSSYEQYF
TRBJ2-3	TRBV11-2	CASSSSGSRTDTQYF
TRBJ1-1	TRBV5-1	CASSRGRMNTEAFF
TRBJ2-5	TRBV19	CASSPDSQETQYF
TRBJ1-1	TRBV27	CASRSPPSRTGGWAGEAFF
TRBJ2-2	TRBV9	CASSLNTGELFF
TRBJ2-7	TRBV15	CATSRDSGGYEQYF
TRBJ2-7	TRBV29-1	CSVEGLAGYEQYF
TRBJ2-1	TRBV25-1	CASTKRDKRGDEQFF
TRBJ1-1	TRBV6-6	CASRLGGARTEAFF
TRBJ1-2	TRBV6-1	CASSARDRGSPKLNYGYTF
TRBJ2-1	TRBV28	CASSLGGRAGNEQFF
TRBJ2-7	TRBV9	CASSEGSGLASSYEQYF
TRBJ2-3	TRBV4-3	CASSQDLRLAGGTDTQYF
TRBJ2-2	TRBV5-1	CASSETSGGIANTGELFF
TRBJ2-2	TRBV7-3	CASSLAANTGELFF
TRBJ2-2	TRBV9	CASSVGGSGKTGELFF
TRBJ1-5	TRBV11-2	CASSSGMAINQPQHF
TRBJ1-5	TRBV23-1	CASSRCRVYNQPQHF
TRBJ1-2	TRBV6-1	CASSEAATNYGYTF
TRBJ2-7	TRBV7-9	CATSGGYEQYF
TRBJ2-5	TRBV7-9	CASSLKSGGAGETQYF
TRBJ2-3	TRBV6-1	CASSEESSGRWVPDTQYF
TRBJ1-5	TRBV30	CAWSTGGGQPQHF
TRBJ1-4	TRBV19	CASKTRGLEKLFF
TRBJ2-7	TRBV5-1	CASSTDTREQYF
TRBJ1-2	TRBV6-6	CASSAIRQGGRNGYTF